Detailed here is one T cell receptor beta chain. The antigen this receptor binds is unknown. No base-level quality is on record; no much larger clone is a single base apart. The data belong to a study of naive CD8 T cells in extremely preterm neonates (dated by TCRdb to 2016 to 2017). About the study as a whole: The study compared the TCRbeta CDR3 repertoires of sorted naive CD8+ T cells among four age groups: extremely preterm neonates, term neonates, young children and adults.

CDR1 MNHNS and CDR2 SASEGT were looked up in the germline V gene. V is cut by 4 bases and J by 0 bases, and the space between the germline ends is 12 bases. Including cysteine and phenylalanine, the CDR3 has 15 amino acids. Just CDR3 DNA is preserved here, 45 bases in frame from base 1. TCRbeta CDR3 regions were amplified from genomic DNA by a two-step, bias-controlled multiplex PCR. The multiplex PCR included primers specific for each TRBV and TRBJ gene segment. TCRbeta repertoire data were generated with the immunoSEQ Assay. In the authors' own workflow: A relative-frequency ratio and a modified nearest-neighbor algorithm were applied to filter and cluster reads so that closely related sequences were merged. The V, D and J gene assignments for CDR3 sequences were based on IMGT annotation. Template counts were corrected for PCR amplification bias and quantified by comparison with synthetic TCR CDR3 analog sequences. Only unique productive sequences, defined as in-frame CDR3 sequences without stop codons, were included in the analyses. Clonality, defined as 1 minus Pielou's evenness, and iChao1 richness were computed with the immunoSEQ Analyzer software. Statistical tests were run in JMP, with either Student's t-test or a non-parametric test chosen according to Shapiro-Wilk normality results. The table was pulled from immuneACCESS by TCRdb, which kept in-frame rearrangements only. Such tables lose some clones; where checked, under half of the loss comes from unresolved V genes, and the rest has no known cause. Clonal size and the V and J genes are those of that table, whereas D and trimming came from the DNA. This sample comprises 21,000 or so clones, around 88% of them detected only once. Together, the top ten hold roughly 0.9% of the sample.

Summary of the overall study and its limitations: Prospective longitudinal studies of preterm and term neonates were called for by the authors so that T cell development could be tracked within individuals. A higher proportion of shared CDR3 nucleotide sequences was found in preterm neonates (around 2.7%) than in term neonates (approximately 0.4%), young children (approximately 0.03%) and adults (about 0.01%). Among the limitations the authors pointed out were a small sample size and productive template counts that varied across preterm samples. Compared with the older groups, preterm CDR3s were shorter and closer to germline, carrying fewer N additions and showing less junctional trimming. Significantly lower iChao1 richness than in all other age groups (p < 0.05) and an even clone distribution were observed in preterm neonates, indicating a less rich repertoire.

Preterm samples were obtained from four extremely preterm deliveries at roughly 22-27 weeks of gestation. The study left out pregnancies involving fetal demise, active maternal HSV infection or known maternal HIV infection. A FACSAria III cell sorter was used to sort live, Annexin V-negative naive CD8+ T cells (CD3+CD8+CD45RA+CCR7+). Per sample, between roughly 19,000 and 100,000 naive CD8+ T cells were obtained by sorting. Mixed venous-arterial cord blood was collected with preassembled standardized sampling kits. Cord blood was held at room temperature, and processing was completed within 4 hours of collection. Ficoll-Paque density gradient centrifugation was used to isolate mononuclear cells from diluted blood. Mononuclear cells were cryopreserved in approximately 10% DMSO with approximately 90% FBS and stored long term at -150°C before sorting. After thawing, cells were stained with Annexin V along with antibodies against CD3, CD8, CCR7 and CD45RA. The DNeasy Blood and Tissue Kit was used to extract genomic DNA from snap-frozen pellets of sorted cells.

The sequenced sample was naive CD8+ T cells from cord blood. The receptor was isolated from a boy who was born preterm. In this chain, TRBV6-1 is recombined with TRBJ1-1; the D gene is not confidently resolved. The nucleotides read TGTGCCAGCAGTGGGTTTATCACAATGAACACTGAAGCTTTCTTT. Translation gives CASSGFITMNTEAFF.